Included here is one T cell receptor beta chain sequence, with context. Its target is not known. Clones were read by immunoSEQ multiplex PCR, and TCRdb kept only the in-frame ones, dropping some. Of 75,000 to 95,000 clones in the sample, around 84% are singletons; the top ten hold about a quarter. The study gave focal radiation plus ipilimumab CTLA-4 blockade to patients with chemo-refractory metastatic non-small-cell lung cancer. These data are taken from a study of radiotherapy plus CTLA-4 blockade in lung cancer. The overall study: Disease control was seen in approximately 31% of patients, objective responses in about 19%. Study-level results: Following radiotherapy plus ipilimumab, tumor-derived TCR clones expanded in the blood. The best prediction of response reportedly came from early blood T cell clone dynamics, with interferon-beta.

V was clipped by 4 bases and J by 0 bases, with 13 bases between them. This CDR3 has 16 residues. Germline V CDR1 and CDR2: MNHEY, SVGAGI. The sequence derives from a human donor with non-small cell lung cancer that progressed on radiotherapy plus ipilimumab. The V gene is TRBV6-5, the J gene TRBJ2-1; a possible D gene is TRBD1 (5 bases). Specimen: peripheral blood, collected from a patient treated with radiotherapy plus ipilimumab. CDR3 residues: CASSSETVSSYNEQFF. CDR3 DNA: TGTGCCAGCAGTTCTGAGACAGTTTCCTCCTACAATGAGCAGTTCTTC.